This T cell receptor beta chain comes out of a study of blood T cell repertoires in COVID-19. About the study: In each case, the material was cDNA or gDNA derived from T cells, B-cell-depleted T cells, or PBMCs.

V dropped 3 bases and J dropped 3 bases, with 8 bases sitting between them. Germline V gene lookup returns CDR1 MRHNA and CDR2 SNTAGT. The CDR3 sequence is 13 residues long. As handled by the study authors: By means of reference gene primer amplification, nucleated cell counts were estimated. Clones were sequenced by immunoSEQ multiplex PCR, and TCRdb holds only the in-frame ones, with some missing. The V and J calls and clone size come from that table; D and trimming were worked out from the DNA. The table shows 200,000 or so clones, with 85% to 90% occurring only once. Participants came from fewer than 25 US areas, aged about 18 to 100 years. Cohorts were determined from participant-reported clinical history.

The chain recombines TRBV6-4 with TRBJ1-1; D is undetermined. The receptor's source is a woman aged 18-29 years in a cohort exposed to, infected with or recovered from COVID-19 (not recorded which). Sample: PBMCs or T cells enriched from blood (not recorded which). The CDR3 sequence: CASSEGRDTEAFF. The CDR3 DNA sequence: TGTGCCAGCAGTGAAGGCCGGGACACTGAAGCTTTCTTT.